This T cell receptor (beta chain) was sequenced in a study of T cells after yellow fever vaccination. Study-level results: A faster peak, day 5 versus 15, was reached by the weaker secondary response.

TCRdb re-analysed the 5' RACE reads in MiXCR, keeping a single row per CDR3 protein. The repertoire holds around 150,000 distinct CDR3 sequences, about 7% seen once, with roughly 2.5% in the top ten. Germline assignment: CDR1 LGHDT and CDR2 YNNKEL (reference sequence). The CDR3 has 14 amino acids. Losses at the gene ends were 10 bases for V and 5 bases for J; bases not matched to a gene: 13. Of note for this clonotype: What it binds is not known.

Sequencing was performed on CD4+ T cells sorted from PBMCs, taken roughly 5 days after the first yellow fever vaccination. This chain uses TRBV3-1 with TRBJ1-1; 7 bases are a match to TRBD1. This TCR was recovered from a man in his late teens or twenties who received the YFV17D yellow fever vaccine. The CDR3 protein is CATCNRGTKTEAFF. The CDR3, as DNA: TGTGCCACCTGCAACAGGGGAACAAAGACTGAAGCTTTCTTT.